There are a few counts of the clone carrying this TCR beta chain. The antigen is undetermined. The sample is drawn from a study of cytomegalovirus exposure and HLA in healthy donors. Whole-study findings and limits: Several of the most significant clusters appeared linked to common viral pathogens, based on a later analysis. Later work found most CMV-associated TCR beta chains apparently HLA-restricted.

This PCR relied on a set of 60 Vbeta primers and 13 Jbeta primers. Assay: immunoSEQ multiplex PCR; the TCRdb copy retains only in-frame clones and omits some. The sample carries some 130,000 clones, around 74% recorded once. All donors participated as healthy donors of bone marrow. The junction had 9 bases not matched to a gene; V was cut back by 6 bases and J by 6 bases. Germline V gene sequence: CDR1 LGHNT, CDR2 FRNRAP. The CDR3 is made up of 14 amino acids. The gene calls are TRBV12-5 and TRBJ2-3; TRBD1 matches 7 bases. Sequencing was done on a sample of PBMCs. This TCR was recovered from a woman in her 50s in good health and CMV-seropositive. The CDR3 DNA sequence: TGTGCTAGTGGGACCGGACAGGTGATGGATACGCAGTATTTT. This encodes CASGTGQVMDTQYF.